The 27 T cell receptor beta chains presented below share a single source sample, sequenced in a study of cytomegalovirus exposure and HLA in healthy donors. The PCR ran on 60 Vbeta and 13 Jbeta primers. Clones were read by immunoSEQ multiplex PCR, and TCRdb kept only the in-frame ones, dropping some. Seen here are some 90,000 clones, roughly 80% observed once, and the top ten hold more than 20%. Sequenced material: PBMCs. The receptors originated from a woman aged 45 to 65 in good health and CMV-seropositive.

The table lists this clone with a count of one. V usage is TRBV11-1 and J usage is TRBJ2-5, with 9 bases fitting TRBD1. There are 14 residues in the CDR3. Germline loops: CDR1 SGHAT, CDR2 FQDESV (reference sequence). The junction had 6 bases not matched to a gene; V was cut back by 5 bases and J by 5 bases. CDR3 loop: CASSDRTGEETQYF. In nucleotides, the CDR3 is TGTGCCAGCAGCGACAGGACAGGGGAGGAGACCCAGTACTTC. Drawing the rest from reference TRBV11-1 and TRBJ2-5, the complete variable domain is EAEVAQSPRYKITEKSQAVAFWCDPISGHATLYWYRQILGQGPELLVQFQDESVVDDSQLPKDRFSAERLKGVDSTLKIQPAELGDSAMYLCASSDRTGEETQYFGPGTRLLVL.

V and J are TRBV18 and TRBJ2-3, with D maybe TRBD1 (5 bases). CDR3 length: 14 residues. The germline V gene has CDR1 KGHSH and CDR2 LQKENI. The V end was cut by 0 bases, the J end by 6 bases, with 10 bases between. CDR3 bases: TGTGCCAGCTCACCACCGTCCCCAGGGGATACGCAGTATTTT. Translation: CASSPPSPGDTQYF.

This clone turned up a few times. The rearrangement uses TRBV19 and TRBJ1-5; D call uncertain. The CDR3 covers 15 residues. Germline values: CDR1 LNHDA, CDR2 SQIVND (reference sequence). V was shortened by 5 bases and J by 5 bases, with 16 bases between the two germline ends. The CDR3 region has the DNA TGTGCCAGTAGTCTAGGACTGGACTATTATCAGCCCCAGCATTTT. This translates into CASSLGLDYYQPQHF.

The rearrangement uses TRBV6-6 and TRBJ1-6; weak D call: TRBD1 (5 bases). The germline V and J ends were trimmed by 8 bases and 4 bases, with 18 bases remaining between them. There are 16 residues in the CDR3. Germline V gives CDR1 MNHNY, CDR2 SVGAGI (reference sequence). CDR3 region: CASSGGGVRYNSPLHF. Here the CDR3 DNA reads TGTGCCAGCTCCGGGGGAGGGGTCCGGTATAATTCACCCCTCCACTTT.

The CDR3 DNA reads as TGTGCCAGCAGCTCCGGGACAGGTCGAGATACGCAGTATTTT. The encoded protein is CASSSGTGRDTQYF. The gene calls are TRBV7-9 and TRBJ2-3, with 8 bases that match TRBD1. CDR1 and CDR2 from the germline V gene are SEHNR and FQNEAQ (reference sequence). The CDR3 has 14 amino acids. Trimming removed 4 bases from V and 5 bases from J; junction bases left unmatched: 5.

The V and J genes are TRBV10-3 and TRBJ1-4; 7 bases are a match to TRBD1. V dropped 10 bases and J dropped 6; count of bases not matched to a gene: 8. Germline V gene lookup returns CDR1 ENHRY and CDR2 SYGVKD. The CDR3 spans 13 residues. The CDR3 DNA reads as TGTGCCACCGGGACAGTTTACGATGAAAAACTGTTTTTT. Its protein product is CATGTVYDEKLFF.

The chain links TRBV7-3 to TRBJ2-1, with a weak D call TRBD2 (5 bases). Deletions cut 5 bases from V and 0 bases from J, with 8 bases between. CDR3 size: 14 residues. CDR1 is SGHTA, CDR2 FQGTGA, per germline. CDR3 coding DNA: TGTGCCAGCAGCCTCGCGGGCTCCTACAATGAGCAGTTCTTC. This gives the protein CASSLAGSYNEQFF.

CDR3 nucleotides: TGCGCCAGCAGCGTAATGGGAGGGAGCACTGAAGCTTTCTTT. Residues: CASSVMGGSTEAFF. The genes are TRBV4-1 and TRBJ1-1, with D uncertain. The germline V gene encodes CDR1 MGHRA and CDR2 YSYEKL. The CDR3 runs 14 residues. Trimming took off 5 bases at V and 4 bases at J, with 14 bases between the two ends.

About this clone: One end of the junction is discordant with germline, which a read error may explain. This chain joins TRBV11-2 and TRBJ2-2; TRBD1 agrees at 8 bases. This CDR3 region has 15 residues. Germline CDR1 SGHAT, CDR2 FQNNGV. CDR3 DNA sequence: TGTGCCGGCAGCTTAGGACAGGGTGACACCGGGGAGCTGTTTTTT. Translating it yields CAGSLGQGDTGELFF.

Details on this clone: One junction end does not reproduce the germline sequence, and a read error may be involved. V usage is TRBV7-9 and J usage is TRBJ2-7, with D possibly matching TRBD2 (5 bases). CDR1 is SEHNR and CDR2 is FQNEAQ in the germline V gene (reference sequence). The CDR3 loop spans 12 amino acids. CDR3 amino acids: CSSSLDWYEQYF. In nucleotides, the CDR3 is TGTTCCAGCAGCTTGGACTGGTACGAGCAGTACTTC.

The genes are TRBV15 and TRBJ2-7, with D unresolved. V gave up 0 bases and J gave up 6 bases, with 18 bases separating them. From germline, CDR1 is LNHNV and CDR2 YYDKDF (reference sequence). The CDR3 is made up of 16 amino acids. The CDR3 spells CATSRDPLGDLTEQYV. The DNA for the CDR3 is TGTGCCACCAGCAGAGATCCCCTAGGAGACCTCACCGAGCAGTACGTC.

The chain carries TRBV5-1 and TRBJ1-1; D gene uncertain. Per germline, CDR1 SGHRS and CDR2 YFSETQ. Between the trimmed V and J ends, which lost 0 bases and 4 bases, there was a span of 13 bases. This CDR3 has 15 amino acids. CDR3 sequence: CASSLVGSEGTEAFF. The CDR3 DNA is TGCGCCAGCAGCTTGGTTGGCTCCGAGGGCACTGAAGCTTTCTTT.

The rearrangement uses TRBV6-4 and TRBJ1-1; weak D call: TRBD1 (5 bases). The ends were cut back, 1 base at V and 2 bases at J, with 11 bases in the middle. From germline, CDR1 is MRHNA and CDR2 SNTAGT. This CDR3 comprises 15 residues. The CDR3 DNA reads as TGTGCCAGCAGTGACTGGCCAGGGCCAAACACTGAAGCTTTCTTT. This codes for CASSDWPGPNTEAFF.

V gene TRBV18 combines with J gene TRBJ2-5, with D tentatively TRBD1 (6 bases). V was cut by 3 bases and J by 2 bases, with 13 bases left in between. Germline values: CDR1 KGHSH, CDR2 LQKENI. CDR3 size: 15 residues. CDR3 sequence reads: CASSPRTARQETQYF. CDR3 in DNA: TGTGCCAGCTCACCGAGGACAGCAAGGCAAGAGACCCAGTACTTC. Based on the CDR3 plus reference TRBV18 and TRBJ2-5, the full variable domain is NAGVMQNPRHLVRRRGQEARLRCSPMKGHSHVYWYRQLPEEGLKFMVYLQKENIIDESGMPKERFSAEFPKEGPSILRIQQVVRGDSAAYFCASSPRTARQETQYFGPGTRLLVL.

This clone was observed once. J is TRBJ2-5 and V is TRBV5-8; 8 nucleotides line up with TRBD2. Trimming took 2 bases from V and 5 from J; bases not matched to a gene: 8. Germline CDR1 reads SGHTS; CDR2 reads YDEGEE. The CDR3 is 15 amino acids. The DNA for the CDR3 is TGTGCCAGCAGCTTCAAACGGGGGGGCCGTGAGACCCAGTACTTC. Translating it yields CASSFKRGGRETQYF.

The rearrangement joins TRBV7-9 to TRBJ1-1; D call uncertain. This CDR3 is 11 amino acids long. With 1 base removed from V and 7 bases from J, the gap between germline ends came to 4 bases. CDR1 is SEHNR and CDR2 is FQNEAQ in the germline V gene (reference sequence). The CDR3 sequence: CASSLGGEAFF. The CDR3 DNA follows: TGTGCCAGCAGCTTAGGAGGTGAAGCTTTCTTT.

This chain uses TRBV6-5 with TRBJ1-1; D ambiguous. Germline loops: CDR1 MNHEY, CDR2 SVGAGI. V dropped 5 bases and J dropped 0 bases, with 10 bases sitting between them. The CDR3 extends over 14 amino acids. CDR3 sequence: CASSTRFMNTEAFF. The CDR3 DNA is TGTGCCAGCAGTACCAGATTCATGAACACTGAAGCTTTCTTT.

The chain links TRBV6-5 to TRBJ1-5; 7 bases are a match to TRBD1. This CDR3 has 15 residues. Trimming removed 0 bases from V and 6 bases from J; junction bases left unmatched: 5. The V gene's germline CDR1 is MNHEY and CDR2 SVGAGI. This CDR3 is CASSYSSTGVQPQHF. CDR3 bases: TGTGCCAGCAGTTACTCGAGTACAGGGGTTCAGCCCCAGCATTTT.

The chain combines TRBV18 with TRBJ1-1, with D possibly TRBD1 on 5 matching bases. The germline gives CDR1 KGHSH, CDR2 LQKENI. This CDR3 comprises 14 residues. Trimming removed 6 bases at V and 1 base at J, with 12 bases between. Written as DNA, the CDR3 is TGTGCCAGCTCCCGGGGGGGGGAGAACACTGAAGCTTTCTTT. Protein sequence: CASSRGGENTEAFF.

The chain uses TRBV9 and TRBJ1-5; D unresolved. From germline, CDR1 is SGDLS and CDR2 YYNGEE. The length of the CDR3 is 15 residues. Trimming took off 0 bases at V and 1 base at J, with 8 bases between the two ends. The CDR3 DNA reads TGTGCCAGCAGCGTAGGGGAGGGAAGCAATCAGCCCCAGCATTTT. It yields the protein CASSVGEGSNQPQHF.

The V and J genes are TRBV5-1 and TRBJ1-1; no clear D. Trimming removed 0 bases from V and 1 base from J, with 4 bases in between. Germline CDR1 and CDR2: SGHRS and YFSETQ. The CDR3 runs 13 residues. The CDR3 sequence: CASSLAGNTEAFF. In DNA form, the CDR3 reads TGCGCCAGCAGCTTGGCGGGGAACACTGAAGCTTTCTTT.

This chain joins TRBV9 and TRBJ2-5, with 14 positions matching TRBD2. The V segment lost 0 bases and the J segment 5 bases; nucleotides outside the gene matches: 9. The CDR3 covers 18 residues. Germline CDR1 SGDLS, CDR2 YYNGEE. CDR3 nucleotides: TGTGCCAGCAGCGTAGGGACTAGCGGGGGGACGCCCCAGGAGACCCAGTACTTC. Translation: CASSVGTSGGTPQETQYF.

The chain carries TRBV19 and TRBJ2-6, with TRBD1 identical over 9 bases. The junction had 9 bases not matched to a gene; V was cut back by 4 bases and J by 8 bases. Germline V gene sequence: CDR1 LNHDA, CDR2 SQIVND (reference sequence). This CDR3 spans 16 amino acids. The CDR3 loop reads CASSTVGQGSTNVLTF. CDR3 bases: TGTGCCAGTAGTACCGTCGGACAGGGGAGCACCAACGTCCTGACTTTC.

The chain combines TRBV6-5 with TRBJ1-4; TRBD1 is a possible D gene (6 bases). V was trimmed by 5 bases and J by 7 bases, leaving 17 bases between them. The V gene's germline CDR1 is MNHEY and CDR2 SVGAGI. The CDR3 length is 15 residues. The CDR3 nucleotides read TGTGCCAGCAGTGTCAGGCCGGGAGGGGGTGAAAAACTGTTTTTT. Its translation: CASSVRPGGGEKLFF.

V gene TRBV28 combines with J gene TRBJ2-3; D might be TRBD2 (6 bases). CDR1 MDHEN and CDR2 SYDVKM come from the germline V gene. Trimming removed 7 bases from V and 5 bases from J, with 16 bases in between. CDR3 length: 14 amino acids. The CDR3 DNA reads TGTGCCAGCACCCTCGCGGCGGGGTTAGATACGCAGTATTTT. Translated, it gives CASTLAAGLDTQYF.

V and J are TRBV11-2 and TRBJ1-4; tentative D call: TRBD1 (5 bases). The CDR3 has 17 residues. Trimming pared 5 bases from V and 2 bases from J, leaving 18 bases between. Germline CDR1 reads SGHAT; CDR2 reads FQNNGV. For the CDR3, the DNA is TGTGCCAGCAGCCGACTGTTTAGGGGCGGCACTAATGAAAAACTGTTTTTT. As protein: CASSRLFRGGTNEKLFF. Using reference TRBV11-2 and TRBJ1-4 for the parts outside the CDR3, the full variable domain is EAGVAQSPRYKIIEKRQSVAFWCNPISGHATLYWYQQILGQGPKLLIQFQNNGVVDDSQLPKDRFSAERLKGVDSTLKIQPAKLEDSAVYLCASSRLFRGGTNEKLFFGSGTQLSVL.

The sample holds a few counts of this clone. The chain combines TRBV10-1 with TRBJ1-2, with D possibly TRBD1 on 6 matching bases. This CDR3 contains 14 residues. Trimming removed 4 bases from V and 8 bases from J, with 17 bases in between. Germline-derived CDR1 and CDR2 are WNHNN and SYGVQD (reference sequence). CDR3 amino acids: CASSGDTQGSGYTF. The CDR3 nucleotides read TGCGCCAGCAGTGGAGACACCCAGGGGTCCGGCTACACCTTC.